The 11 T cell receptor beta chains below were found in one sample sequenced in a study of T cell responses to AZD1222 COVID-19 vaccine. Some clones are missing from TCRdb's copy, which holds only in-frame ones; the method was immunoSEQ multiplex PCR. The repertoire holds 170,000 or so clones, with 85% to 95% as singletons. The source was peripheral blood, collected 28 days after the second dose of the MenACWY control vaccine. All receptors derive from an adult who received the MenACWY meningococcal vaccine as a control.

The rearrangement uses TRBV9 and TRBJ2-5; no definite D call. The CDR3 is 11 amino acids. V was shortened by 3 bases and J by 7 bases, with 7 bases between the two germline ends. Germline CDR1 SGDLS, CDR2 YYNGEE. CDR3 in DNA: TGTGCCAGCAGCGGACTCGGGACCCAGTACTTC. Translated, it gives CASSGLGTQYF.

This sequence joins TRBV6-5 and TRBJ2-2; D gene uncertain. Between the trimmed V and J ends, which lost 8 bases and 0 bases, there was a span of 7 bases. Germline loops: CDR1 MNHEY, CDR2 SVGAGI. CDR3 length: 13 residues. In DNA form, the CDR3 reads TGTGCCAGCGCGAGGACGAACACCGGGGAGCTGTTTTTT. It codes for CASARTNTGELFF.

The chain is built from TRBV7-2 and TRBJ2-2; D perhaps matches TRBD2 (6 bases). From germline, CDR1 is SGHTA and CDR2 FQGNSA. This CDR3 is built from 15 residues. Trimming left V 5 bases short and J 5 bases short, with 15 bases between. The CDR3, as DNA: TGTGCCAGCAGCCAGGGACTGCCTTTAACCGGGGAGCTGTTTTTT. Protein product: CASSQGLPLTGELFF.

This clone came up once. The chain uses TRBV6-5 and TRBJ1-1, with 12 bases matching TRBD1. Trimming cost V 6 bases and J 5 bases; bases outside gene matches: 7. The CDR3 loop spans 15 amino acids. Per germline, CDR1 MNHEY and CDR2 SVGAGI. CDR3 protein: CASRRDRGPGTEAFF. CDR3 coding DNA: TGTGCCAGCAGGCGGGACAGGGGGCCTGGGACTGAAGCTTTCTTT.

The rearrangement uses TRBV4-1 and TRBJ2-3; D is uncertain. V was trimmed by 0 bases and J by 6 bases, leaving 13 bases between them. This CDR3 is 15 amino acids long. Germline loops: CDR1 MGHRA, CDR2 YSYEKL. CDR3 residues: CASSQEPQDRDTQYF. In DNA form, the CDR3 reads TGCGCCAGCAGCCAAGAACCCCAGGATCGGGATACGCAGTATTTT.

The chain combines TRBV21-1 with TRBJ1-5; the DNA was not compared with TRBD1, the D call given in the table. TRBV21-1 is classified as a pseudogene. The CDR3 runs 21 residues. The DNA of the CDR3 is TGTGCCAGCAGTCCCCTTTTTCGGACAGGGTCAATCGTTTATAGCAATCAGCCCCAGCATTTT. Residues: CASSPLFRTGSIVYSNQPQHF.

The CDR3 bases are TGTGCCAGCAGCGGAGGGACAGGGTCCTCAACCGTCACTGAAGCTTTCTTT. Amino acid sequence: CASSGGTGSSTVTEAFF. The rearrangement uses TRBV5-6 and TRBJ1-1; TRBD1 aligns across 9 bases. Trimming removed 4 bases from V and 4 bases from J; junction bases left unmatched: 14. This CDR3 has 17 amino acids. Germline V lookup: CDR1 SGHDT, CDR2 YYEEEE.

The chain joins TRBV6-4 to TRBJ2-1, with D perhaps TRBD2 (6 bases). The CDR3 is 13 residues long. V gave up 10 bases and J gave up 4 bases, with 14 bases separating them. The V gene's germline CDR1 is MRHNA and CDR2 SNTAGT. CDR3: CANRASEYNEQFF. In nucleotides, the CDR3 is TGTGCCAACCGGGCTAGCGAGTACAATGAGCAGTTCTTC.

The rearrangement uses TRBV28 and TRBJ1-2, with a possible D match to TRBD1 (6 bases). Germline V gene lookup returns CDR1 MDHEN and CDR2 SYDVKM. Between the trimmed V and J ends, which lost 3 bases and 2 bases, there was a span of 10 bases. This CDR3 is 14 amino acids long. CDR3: CASSFGGQNYGYTF. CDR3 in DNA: TGTGCCAGCAGTTTCGGAGGACAGAACTATGGCTACACCTTC.

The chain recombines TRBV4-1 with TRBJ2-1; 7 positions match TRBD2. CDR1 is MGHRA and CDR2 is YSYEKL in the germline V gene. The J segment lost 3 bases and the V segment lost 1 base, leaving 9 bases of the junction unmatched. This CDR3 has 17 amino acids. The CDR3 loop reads CASSQGLQRGSYNEQFF. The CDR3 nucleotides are TGCGCCAGCAGCCAAGGCCTTCAGCGGGGTAGCTACAATGAGCAGTTCTTC.

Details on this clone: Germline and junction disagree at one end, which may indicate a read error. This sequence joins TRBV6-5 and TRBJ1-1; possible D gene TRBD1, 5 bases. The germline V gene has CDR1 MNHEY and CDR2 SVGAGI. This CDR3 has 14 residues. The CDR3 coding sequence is TGTGCCGGCAGGACCGAGGCAGGGAGGACTGAAGCTTTCTTT. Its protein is CAGRTEAGRTEAFF.